What follows is one T cell receptor beta chain and its context. The antigen is undetermined. Trimming removed 1 base from V and 5 bases from J, with 11 bases in between. This CDR3 is built from 14 residues. Germline CDR1 and CDR2: SSHAT and FNYEAQ (reference sequence). In the original workflow: Filtering differed because ImmunoSEQ produced junction-only sequences that carried no quality scores. Some clones are missing from TCRdb's copy, which holds only in-frame ones; the method was immunoSEQ multiplex PCR. The V and J calls and clone size were taken over from that table, and D and trimming were inferred from the DNA. The repertoire holds hundreds of thousands of clones, roughly 72% seen once, with around 12% in the top ten. This specimen comes from a study of shared clonotypes between healthy human individuals. Findings and limits, study-wide: Sampling covered blood only; tissue repertoires likely differ.

The study used 83 million or so PBMCs per unsorted sample for genomic DNA. The clonotype was recovered from a woman aged 35 to 49 in good health. Some clones in this sample may be carry-over from other donors' samples. The J gene is TRBJ2-5, the V gene TRBV7-7, with unresolved D. The specimen was PBMCs. The CDR3 loop reads CASSLEGTLETQYF. Written as DNA, the CDR3 is TGTGCCAGCAGCTTAGAAGGTACATTGGAGACCCAGTACTTC.